This T cell receptor (beta chain) comes out of a study of CD8+CD57+ T cells in acquired aplastic anemia. Study context: Sorted CD4+ and CD8+ cells yielded roughly 3.2 ug of DNA on average.

This CDR3 comprises 16 residues. The V gene's germline CDR1 is MNHEY and CDR2 SMNVEV (reference sequence). This clonotype was counted once. Its antigen is as yet unknown. Mismatch with germline at one junction end may stem from a read error. Genomic DNA constituted the template upon which TCR beta VDJ and CDR3 profiling was performed. A single record per CDR3 protein comes from TCRdb applying MiXCR to the reads. The data contain roughly 250,000 distinct CDR3 sequences, roughly half of them singletons. Before being chosen for sequencing, patients had shown CD8+CD57+ cell expansion by flow cytometry. The study sampled blood from patients who had received no therapy. Notes on the study in general: Patients and healthy controls showed no significant CD8+ Simpson's diversity difference. Around 30 sequences, all CD8+ CDR3, were shared between patients and controls.

The rearrangement joins TRBV27 to TRBJ2-6; possibly TRBD2 for D (5 bases). The clonotype was recovered from a human donor with aplastic anemia. Material for sequencing was sorted CD4+, CD8+, or CD8+CD57+ T cells (not recorded which) from PBMCs. The DNA of the CDR3 is TGTGCCAGCAGTTTGATCACGGGGTCTGGGACCAACGTCCTGACTTTC. This gives the protein CASSLITGSGTNVLTF.